This T cell receptor beta chain derives from a study of T cells in Graves' hyperthyroidism and ophthalmopathy (dated by TCRdb to about 2019). Regarding the study in general: A discovery cohort of about a hundred patients, about 40 with Graves' ophthalmopathy and about 58 with stable Graves' hyperthyroidism, was used to find distinguishing TCR V-J signatures. Prospective prediction of ophthalmopathy was tested in an independent validation cohort of some 20 hyperthyroidism patients and 17 patients who later progressed to ophthalmopathy. The 75 to 100 discovery patients were randomly split 7:3 into training and test sets. In addition, the study compared T-cell repertoires in thyroid tissue and in blood from about 6 Graves' hyperthyroidism patients. Once sampling was done, hyperthyroidism patients were given methimazole at a starting dose of 30 mg daily, whereas ophthalmopathy patients were given high-dose intravenous methylprednisolone. According to the paper, TCR Vbeta CDR3 sequencing was carried out on 135 peripheral blood samples, which came from under 50 ophthalmopathy, around 74 hyperthyroidism and approximately 17 progressor patients. What the work shows at the level of the full study, not this receptor alone: Blood samples also contained most of the expanded thyroid clonotypes (frequency above 0.001), which suggests that blood repertoires may reflect thyroid immune responses. No statistical method was used to fix the sample size in advance, and group allocation was not hidden from the investigators. During validation, the model predicted progression to ophthalmopathy a median of roughly 7.1 months ahead of onset, with almost 71% sensitivity and almost 75% specificity. A model built on a 13 V-J signature distinguished ophthalmopathy from stable hyperthyroidism, reaching around 90% sensitivity and 81% to 83% specificity in cross-validation and 80%/75% in testing.

Reading the germline V gene (reference sequence) gives CDR1 SEHNR and CDR2 FQNEAQ. The germline ends are 9 bases apart after V is trimmed by 4 bases and J by 2 bases. The CDR3 holds 15 amino acids from the cysteine to the phenylalanine. Kept here is only the CDR3 DNA, which spans 45 bases and is read in frame from base 1. There are many counts of this clonotype. There is no known antigen for this receptor. Per-nucleotide qualities are absent, and no much larger clonotype sits a single base away. TCR beta CDR3 regions were amplified from RNA transcripts. For the first round of RT-PCR on the TCR CDR3, the HTBI primer set was used together with the Qiagen OneStep RT-PCR kit. The libraries were constructed in a second round of multiplex PCR and then size-selected and purified. The libraries were sequenced on an Illumina HiSeq2000 using paired-end 100 bp reads. The paper's data handling went like this. Raw data were processed with SOAPnuke, discarding reads with adapters, uncalled bases, mean Phred below 15, or no exact constant-primer or identifier match. COPE v1.2.5 was used to merge high-quality paired reads, and clonotypes were defined as unique nucleotide sequences. Clonotypes were aligned to IMGT TRBV, TRBD and TRBJ reference segments using MiTCR v1.1. Analysis was restricted to V-J combinations with a frequency above 0.0001, which covered 99% to 99.2% of repertoires. The TCS score was defined as the ratio of F50 (clonal expansion) to E x V (chaos), calculated using BLOSUM62-based TCRdist between CDR3 peptides within each V-J. Welch's t-statistics and random forest reduced roughly 540 V-J features to roughly 13, which were used in a naive Bayes classifier (R e1071). The similarity between thyroid and blood repertoires was quantified using the Morisita-Horn index. The public reads were reprocessed in TCRdb via fastp at Q25 and MiXCR, keeping in-frame beta chains. Each entry is one CDR3 protein sequence, shown with its most common DNA and genes. The V and J calls and clone size are TCRdb's, not the authors'. Here the sample has 500,000 to 750,000 distinct CDR3 sequences; approximately 44% occur a single time. The top ten hold approximately 8.4% of the sample.

A patient counted as having stable Graves' hyperthyroidism if no progression to ophthalmopathy occurred over 18 months of follow-up. The hyperthyroidism patients were between 18 and 65 years old and newly diagnosed, with a disease duration of less than 2 months. The study excluded patients with uncontrolled infections, other autoimmune diseases, pregnancy or lactation. Diagnoses relied on clinical symptoms, serum thyroxine and TRAb, thyroid ultrasound and orbital computed tomography. Total RNA was extracted using Trizol reagent, and RNA quality was assessed on an Agilent 2100 Bioanalyzer. The chain is made from TRBV7-9 and TRBJ2-6, and perhaps TRBD1 as D gene, on 5 matching bases. This receptor was identified in a woman under 30 with Graves' hyperthyroidism. The sequencing input was peripheral blood or thyroid tissue (not recorded which). The nucleotide sequence is TGTGCCAGCAGCTCGCAGGGCGCTGGGGCCAACGTCCTGACTTTC. Its protein reads: CASSSQGAGANVLTF.